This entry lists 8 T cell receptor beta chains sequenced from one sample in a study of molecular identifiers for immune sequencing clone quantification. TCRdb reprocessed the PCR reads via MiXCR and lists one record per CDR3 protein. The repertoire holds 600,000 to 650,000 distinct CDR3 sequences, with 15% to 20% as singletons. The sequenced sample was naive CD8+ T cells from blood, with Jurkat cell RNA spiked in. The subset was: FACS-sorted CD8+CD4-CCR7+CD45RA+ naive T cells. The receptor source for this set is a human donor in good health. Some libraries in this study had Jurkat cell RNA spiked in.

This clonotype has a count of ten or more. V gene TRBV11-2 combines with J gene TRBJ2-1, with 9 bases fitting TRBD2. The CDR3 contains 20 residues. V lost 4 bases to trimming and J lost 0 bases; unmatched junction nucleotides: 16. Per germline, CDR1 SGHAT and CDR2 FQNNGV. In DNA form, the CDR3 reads TGTGCCAGCAGCTCACTCCAGAAACGAAGACTAGCGGACTCCTACAATGAGCAGTTCTTC. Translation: CASSSLQKRRLADSYNEQFF.

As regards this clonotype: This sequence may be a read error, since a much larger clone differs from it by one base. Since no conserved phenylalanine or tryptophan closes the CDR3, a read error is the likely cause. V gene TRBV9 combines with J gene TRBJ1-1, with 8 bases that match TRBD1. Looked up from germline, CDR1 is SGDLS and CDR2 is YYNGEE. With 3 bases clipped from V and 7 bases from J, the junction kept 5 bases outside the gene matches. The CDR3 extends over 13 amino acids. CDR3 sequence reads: CASSATGDHEAFS. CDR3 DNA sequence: TGTGCCAGCAGCGCGACAGGGGACCATGAAGCTTTCTCT.

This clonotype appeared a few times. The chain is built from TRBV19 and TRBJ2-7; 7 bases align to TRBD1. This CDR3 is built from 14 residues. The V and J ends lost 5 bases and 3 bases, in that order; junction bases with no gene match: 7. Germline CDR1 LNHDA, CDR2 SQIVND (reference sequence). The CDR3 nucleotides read TGTGCCAGTAGTCCCCGGGACAGTCTCTACGAGCAGTACTTC. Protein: CASSPRDSLYEQYF. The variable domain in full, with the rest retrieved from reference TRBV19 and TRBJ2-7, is DGGITQSPKYLFRKEGQNVTLSCEQNLNHDAMYWYRQDPGQGLRLIYYSQIVNDFQKGDIAEGYSVSREKKESFPLTVTSAQKNPTAFYLCASSPRDSLYEQYFGPGTRLTVT.

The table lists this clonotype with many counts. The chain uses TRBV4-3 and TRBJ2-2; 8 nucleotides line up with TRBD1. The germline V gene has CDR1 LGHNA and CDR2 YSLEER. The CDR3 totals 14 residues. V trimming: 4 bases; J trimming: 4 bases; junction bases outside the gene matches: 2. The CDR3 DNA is TGCGCCAGCAGCCCGGGACAGGTCACCGGGGAGCTGTTTTTT. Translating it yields CASSPGQVTGELFF.

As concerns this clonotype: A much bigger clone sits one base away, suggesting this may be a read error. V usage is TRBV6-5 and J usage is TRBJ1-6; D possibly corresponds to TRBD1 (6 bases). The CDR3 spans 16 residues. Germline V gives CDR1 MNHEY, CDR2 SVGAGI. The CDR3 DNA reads TGTGCCTCGGGGCAGGGGCCGAGCTCCTATAATTCACCCCTCCGCTTT. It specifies CASGQGPSSYNSPLRF.

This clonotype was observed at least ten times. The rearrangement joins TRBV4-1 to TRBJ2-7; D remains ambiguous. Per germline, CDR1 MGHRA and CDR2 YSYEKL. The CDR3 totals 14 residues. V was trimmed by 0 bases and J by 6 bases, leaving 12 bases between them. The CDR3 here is CASSQEGSGAEQYF. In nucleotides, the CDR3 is TGCGCCAGCAGCCAAGAGGGGTCAGGTGCCGAGCAGTACTTC.

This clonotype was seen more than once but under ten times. CDR3 amino acids: CASSPGTFEETQYF. CDR3 sequence (DNA): TGTGCCAGCAGCCCCGGGACATTTGAAGAGACCCAGTACTTC. The gene calls are TRBV7-3 and TRBJ2-5, with a possible D match to TRBD1 (6 bases). Germline lookup yields CDR1 SGHTA and CDR2 FQGTGA. The CDR3 runs to 14 residues. V lost 5 bases to trimming and J lost 3 bases, with 13 bases between them.

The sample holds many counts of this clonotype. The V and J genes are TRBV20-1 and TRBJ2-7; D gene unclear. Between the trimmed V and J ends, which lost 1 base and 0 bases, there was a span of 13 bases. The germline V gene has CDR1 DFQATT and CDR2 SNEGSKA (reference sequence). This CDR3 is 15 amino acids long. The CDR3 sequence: CSARAVASSSYEQYF. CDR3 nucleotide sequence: TGCAGTGCTAGAGCGGTCGCTTCGAGCTCCTACGAGCAGTACTTC.